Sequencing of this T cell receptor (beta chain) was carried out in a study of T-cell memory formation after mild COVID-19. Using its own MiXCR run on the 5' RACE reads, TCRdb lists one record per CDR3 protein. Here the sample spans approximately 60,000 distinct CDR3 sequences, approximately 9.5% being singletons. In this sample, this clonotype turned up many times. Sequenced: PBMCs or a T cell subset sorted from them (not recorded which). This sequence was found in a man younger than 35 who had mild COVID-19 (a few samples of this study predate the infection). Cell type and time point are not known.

As DNA, the CDR3 is TGTGCCAGCAGCATGGACAGCCTCTCCTACGAGCAGTACTTC. Encoded protein: CASSMDSLSYEQYF. The chain combines TRBV7-2 with TRBJ2-7, with D maybe TRBD1 (6 bases). This CDR3 has 14 residues. From germline, CDR1 is SGHTA and CDR2 FQGNSA. The V and J ends lost 5 bases and 0 bases respectively, with 11 bases between them.